The source of this T cell receptor (beta chain) is a study of CD8 T cells in ankylosing spondylitis. Study-wide points: The clones that were linked to disease were reported to be significantly enriched in matched synovial fluid samples from ankylosing spondylitis patients. Both synovial fluid and blood in reactive arthritis had previously been reported to carry some motif variants. A TCR beta motif of eight highly homologous variants appeared characteristic of ankylosing spondylitis blood. As for the disease-linked clones, they showed a CD8+ phenotype and occurred at relatively low frequencies in peripheral blood.

Scientists made TCR beta libraries using quantitative 5'-RACE with molecular barcodes. Via MiXCR, TCRdb re-called the 5' RACE reads, giving one row per CDR3 protein. Of over 400,000 distinct CDR3 sequences in the sample, roughly 26% were seen once. The CDR3 sequence is 14 residues long. Germline CDR1 SGDLS, CDR2 YYNGEE. V was cut by 4 bases and J by 8 bases, with 16 bases left in between. This clonotype came up many times. What it recognizes is unknown. Sequenced input: blood, either unsorted or a sorted T cell fraction (not recorded which). The TCR comes from a male donor with ankylosing spondylitis. The chain recombines TRBV9 with TRBJ2-4, with D tentatively TRBD1 (5 bases). The CDR3 reads CASSSSGRGDIQYF. CDR3 bases: TGTGCCAGCAGCTCCTCCGGAAGGGGTGACATTCAGTACTTC.